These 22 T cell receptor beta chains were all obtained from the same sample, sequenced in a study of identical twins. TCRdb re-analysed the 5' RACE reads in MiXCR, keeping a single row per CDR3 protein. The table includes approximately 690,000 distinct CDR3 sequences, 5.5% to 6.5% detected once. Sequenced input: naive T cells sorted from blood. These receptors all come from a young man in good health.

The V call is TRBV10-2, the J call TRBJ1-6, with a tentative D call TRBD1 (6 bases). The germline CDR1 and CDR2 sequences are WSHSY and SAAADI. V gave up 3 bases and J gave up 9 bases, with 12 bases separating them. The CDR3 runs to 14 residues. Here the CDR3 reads CASSDTGIGSPLHF. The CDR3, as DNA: TGCGCCAGCAGTGATACAGGGATCGGTTCACCCCTCCACTTT.

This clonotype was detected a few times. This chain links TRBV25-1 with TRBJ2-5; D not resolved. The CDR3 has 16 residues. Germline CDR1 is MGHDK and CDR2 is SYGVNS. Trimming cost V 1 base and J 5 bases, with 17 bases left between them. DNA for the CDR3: TGTGCCAGCAGTGAATCTTTTCCCCAGCCAGTGGAGACCCAGTACTTC. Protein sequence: CASSESFPQPVETQYF.

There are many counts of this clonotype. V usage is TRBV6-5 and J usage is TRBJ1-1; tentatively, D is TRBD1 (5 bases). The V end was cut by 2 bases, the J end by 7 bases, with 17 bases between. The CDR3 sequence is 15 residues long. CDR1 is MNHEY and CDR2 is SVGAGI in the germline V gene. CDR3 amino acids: CASSYKVGGGVEAFF. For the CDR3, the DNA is TGTGCCAGCAGTTACAAGGTCGGGGGAGGAGTTGAAGCTTTCTTT.

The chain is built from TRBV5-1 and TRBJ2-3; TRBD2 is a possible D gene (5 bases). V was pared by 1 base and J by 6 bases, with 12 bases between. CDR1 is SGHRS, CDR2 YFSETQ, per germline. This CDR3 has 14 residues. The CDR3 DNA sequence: TGCGCCAGCAGCTTGTCGAGGGAACGGGATACGCAGTATTTT. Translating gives CASSLSRERDTQYF.

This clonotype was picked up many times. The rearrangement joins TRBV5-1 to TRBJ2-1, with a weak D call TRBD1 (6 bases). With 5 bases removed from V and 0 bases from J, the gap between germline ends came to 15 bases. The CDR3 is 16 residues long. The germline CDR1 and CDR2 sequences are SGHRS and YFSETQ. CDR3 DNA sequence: TGCGCCAGCAGATTCCCCACAGGGAGCTCCTACAATGAGCAGTTCTTC. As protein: CASRFPTGSSYNEQFF.

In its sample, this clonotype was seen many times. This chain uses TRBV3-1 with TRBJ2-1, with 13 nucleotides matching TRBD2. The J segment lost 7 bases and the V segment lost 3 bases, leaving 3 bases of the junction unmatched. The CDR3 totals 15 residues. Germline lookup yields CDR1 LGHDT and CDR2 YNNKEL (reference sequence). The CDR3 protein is CASSHTSGRGNEQFF. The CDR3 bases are TGTGCCAGCAGCCATACTAGCGGGAGGGGAAATGAGCAGTTCTTC.

CDR3 sequence reads: CASSQVGAETYEKLFF. DNA for the CDR3: TGTGCCAGCAGCCAAGTAGGAGCCGAGACCTATGAAAAACTGTTTTTT. The gene calls are TRBV14 and TRBJ1-4; D is ambiguous. The V gene lost 1 base and the J gene lost 6 bases, with 15 bases spanning the gap. The CDR3 consists of 16 residues. In germline, CDR1 is SGHDN, CDR2 FVKESK.

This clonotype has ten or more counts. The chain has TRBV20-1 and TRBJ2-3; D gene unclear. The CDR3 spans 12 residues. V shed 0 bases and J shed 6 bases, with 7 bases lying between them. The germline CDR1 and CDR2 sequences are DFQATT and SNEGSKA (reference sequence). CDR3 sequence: CSARDIRDTQYF. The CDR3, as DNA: TGCAGTGCTAGAGATATTAGGGATACGCAGTATTTT.

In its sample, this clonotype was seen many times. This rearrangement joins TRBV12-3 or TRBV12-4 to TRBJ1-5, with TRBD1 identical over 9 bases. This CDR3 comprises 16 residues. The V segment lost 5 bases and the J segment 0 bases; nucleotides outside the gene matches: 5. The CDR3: CASSTRGQGSNQPQHF. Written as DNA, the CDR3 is TGTGCCAGCAGTACCCGGGGACAGGGTAGCAATCAGCCCCAGCATTTT.

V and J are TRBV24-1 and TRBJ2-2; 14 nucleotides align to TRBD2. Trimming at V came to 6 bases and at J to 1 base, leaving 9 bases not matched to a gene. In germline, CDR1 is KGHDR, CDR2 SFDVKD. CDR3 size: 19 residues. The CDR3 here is CATSQSPGLAGENTGELFF. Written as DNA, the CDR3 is TGTGCCACCAGTCAATCACCGGGACTAGCGGGAGAGAACACCGGGGAGCTGTTTTTT.

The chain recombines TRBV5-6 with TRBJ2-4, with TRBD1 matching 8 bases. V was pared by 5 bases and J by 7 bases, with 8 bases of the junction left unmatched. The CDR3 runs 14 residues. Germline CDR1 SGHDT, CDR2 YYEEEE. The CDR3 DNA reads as TGTGCCAGCAGGTTAGGACAGGGTAGGAACATTCAGTACTTC. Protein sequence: CASRLGQGRNIQYF. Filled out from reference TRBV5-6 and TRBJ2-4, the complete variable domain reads DAGVTQSPTHLIKTRGQQVTLRCSPKSGHDTVSWYQQALGQGPQFIFQYYEEEERQRGNFPDRFSGHQFPNYSSELNVNALLLGDSALYLCASRLGQGRNIQYFGAGTRLSVL.

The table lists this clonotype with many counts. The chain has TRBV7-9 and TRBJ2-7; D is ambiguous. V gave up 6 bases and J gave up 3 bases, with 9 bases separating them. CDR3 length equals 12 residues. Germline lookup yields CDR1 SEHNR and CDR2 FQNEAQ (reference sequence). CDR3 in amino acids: CASSLDLYEQYF. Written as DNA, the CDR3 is TGTGCCAGCAGTCTCGACCTCTACGAGCAGTACTTC. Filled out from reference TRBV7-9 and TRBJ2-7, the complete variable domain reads DTGVSQNPRHKITKRGQNVTFRCDPISEHNRLYWYRQTLGQGPEFLTYFQNEAQLEKSRLLSDRFSAERPKGSFSTLEIQRTEQGDSAMYLCASSLDLYEQYFGPGTRLTVT.

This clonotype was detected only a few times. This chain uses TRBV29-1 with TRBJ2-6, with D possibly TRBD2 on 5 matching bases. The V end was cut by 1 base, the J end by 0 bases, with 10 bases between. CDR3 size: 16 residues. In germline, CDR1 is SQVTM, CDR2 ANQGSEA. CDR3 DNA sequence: TGCAGCGTTGAAGGGTCTGGGAGCTCTGGGGCCAACGTCCTGACTTTC. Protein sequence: CSVEGSGSSGANVLTF.

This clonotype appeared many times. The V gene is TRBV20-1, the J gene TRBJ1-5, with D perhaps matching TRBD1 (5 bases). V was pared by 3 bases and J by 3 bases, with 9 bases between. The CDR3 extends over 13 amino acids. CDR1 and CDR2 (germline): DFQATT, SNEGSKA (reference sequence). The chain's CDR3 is CSARGGNNQPQHF. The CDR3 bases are TGCAGTGCTAGGGGGGGAAACAATCAGCCCCAGCATTTT.

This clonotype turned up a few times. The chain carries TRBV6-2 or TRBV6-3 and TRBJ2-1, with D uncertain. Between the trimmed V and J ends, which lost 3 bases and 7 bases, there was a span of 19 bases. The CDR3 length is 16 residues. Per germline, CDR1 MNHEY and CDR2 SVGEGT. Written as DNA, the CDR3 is TGTGCCAGCAGTTATGGTCCTCCAGTGCCTACAAATGAGCAGTTCTTC. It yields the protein CASSYGPPVPTNEQFF.

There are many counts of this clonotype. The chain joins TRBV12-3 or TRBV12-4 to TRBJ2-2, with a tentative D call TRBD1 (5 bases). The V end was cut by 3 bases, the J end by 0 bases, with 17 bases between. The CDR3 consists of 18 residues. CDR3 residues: CASSFRGPSKPNTGELFF. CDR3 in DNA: TGTGCCAGCAGTTTTAGGGGCCCCTCGAAACCGAACACCGGGGAGCTGTTTTTT.

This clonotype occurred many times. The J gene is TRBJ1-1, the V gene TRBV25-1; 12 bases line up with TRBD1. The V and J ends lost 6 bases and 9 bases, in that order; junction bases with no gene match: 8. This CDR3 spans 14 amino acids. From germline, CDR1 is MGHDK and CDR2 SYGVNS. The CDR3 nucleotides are TGTGCCAGCAGCATGACCGGGACAGGGGGCCAAGCTTTCTTT. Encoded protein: CASSMTGTGGQAFF.

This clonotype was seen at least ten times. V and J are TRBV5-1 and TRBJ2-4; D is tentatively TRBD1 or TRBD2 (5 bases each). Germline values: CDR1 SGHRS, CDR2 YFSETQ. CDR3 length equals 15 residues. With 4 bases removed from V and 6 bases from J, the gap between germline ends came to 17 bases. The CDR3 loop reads CASSPKGTVGNIQYF. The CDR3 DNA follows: TGCGCCAGCAGCCCTAAAGGGACCGTGGGAAACATTCAGTACTTC. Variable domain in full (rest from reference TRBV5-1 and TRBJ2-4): KAGVTQTPRYLIKTRGQQVTLSCSPISGHRSVSWYQQTPGQGLQFLFEYFSETQRNKGNFPGRFSGRQFSNSRSEMNVSTLELGDSALYLCASSPKGTVGNIQYFGAGTRLSVL.

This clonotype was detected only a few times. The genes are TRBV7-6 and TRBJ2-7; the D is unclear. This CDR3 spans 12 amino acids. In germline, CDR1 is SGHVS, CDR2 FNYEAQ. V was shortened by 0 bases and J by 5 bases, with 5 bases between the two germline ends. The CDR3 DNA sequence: TGTGCCAGCAGCTTAGCCGGGCACGAGCAGTACTTC. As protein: CASSLAGHEQYF.

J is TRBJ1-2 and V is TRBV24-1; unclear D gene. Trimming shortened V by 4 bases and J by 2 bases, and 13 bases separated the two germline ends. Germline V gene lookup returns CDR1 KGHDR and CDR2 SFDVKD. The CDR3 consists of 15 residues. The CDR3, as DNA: TGTGCCACCAGTGACCCTGAGGACGGAAACTATGGCTACACCTTC. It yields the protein CATSDPEDGNYGYTF.

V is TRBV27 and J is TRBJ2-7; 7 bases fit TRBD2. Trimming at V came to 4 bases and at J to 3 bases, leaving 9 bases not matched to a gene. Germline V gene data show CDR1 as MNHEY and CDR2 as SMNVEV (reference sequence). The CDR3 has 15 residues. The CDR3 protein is CASSSGGGGIYEQYF. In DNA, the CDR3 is TGTGCCAGCAGTTCGGGCGGCGGGGGAATCTACGAGCAGTACTTC.

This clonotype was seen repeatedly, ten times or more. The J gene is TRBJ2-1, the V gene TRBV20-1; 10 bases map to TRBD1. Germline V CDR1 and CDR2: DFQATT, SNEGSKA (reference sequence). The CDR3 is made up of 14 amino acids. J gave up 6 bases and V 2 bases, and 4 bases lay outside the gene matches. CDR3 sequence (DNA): TGCAGTGCTAGAAAGGGACAGGGGTCCAATGAGCAGTTCTTC. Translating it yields CSARKGQGSNEQFF.